Here is one T cell receptor beta chain with its context. The target of this receptor is not known. One base away there is no much larger clone; base qualities are not given. TCR CDR3 regions were amplified from genomic DNA by multiplex PCR using the deep immunoSEQ assay. For each cell subset, the extracted genomic DNA was distributed evenly across all wells of several immunoSEQ 96-well plates, and each plate served as one replicate. For sorted subsets, about 200 ng genomic DNA, equal to some 30,000 T cell genomes, was loaded into each replicate PCR. Purified libraries were measured with a Qubit 3.0 fluorometer, size-checked on a Bioanalyzer 2100, and measured again with the KAPA Library Quantification kit. Each immunoSEQ 96-well plate was sequenced on its own single-read 150-cycle Illumina NextSeq 550 flow cell. On the study's bioinformatics: Because only junctional sequences without quality scores were contained in the immunoSEQ output, filtering matching that applied to full-length reads could not be performed. To assign V/J genes and CDR3, sequences were annotated against IMGT germline references using PyIR, a Python wrapper for IgBLAST v1.9. Any read was removed if the V/J assignment was weak (E-value above 1e-6), the CDR3 was missing, or the read contained stop codons, out-of-frame junctions, or ambiguous translated residues. A V3J clonotype was defined by an identical inferred V gene, J gene, and CDR3 amino acid sequence. The percentage overlap between two repertoires was calculated by dividing the number of shared unique clonotypes by the size of the smaller repertoire. Three approaches were used to assess repertoire richness: RTK rarefaction, the Chao1 estimator, and Recon v2.1 estimates of unobserved clonotypes. Generation probabilities for all TCRbeta clonotypes obtained by the gDNA method from four donors were computed using OLGA. Here the immuneACCESS table is served through TCRdb, limited to in-frame sequences with V and J called. Missing clones are a known gap in these copies; in checked studies unresolved V genes cover under half, and the rest lacks a known reason. That table supplies the V and J calls and clone size; D and trimming were determined from the DNA. This sample holds around 2,000,000 clones; 85% to 95% were observed only once. The ten largest clones add up to approximately 0.13% of the sample.

The cysteine opens and the phenylalanine closes a CDR3 of 12 amino acids. Just the 36-base CDR3 DNA is kept, in frame starting at base 1. CDR1 and CDR2, per the germline V gene (reference sequence), are MNHNY and SVGAGI. A distance of 9 bases separates the germline ends of V and J, which lose 5 bases and 7 bases respectively. The data are from a study of shared clonotypes between healthy human individuals (dated by TCRdb to about 2020). With regard to the full study: Two women and a few men aged 18 to 49 years were included in the cohort. For each donor, CD4 naive and CD4 memory were each given three plates, CD8 naive was given two plates, and CD8 memory was given one plate. To estimate repertoire size and how much clonotypes are shared between individuals, the study performed deep sequencing of blood TCR repertoires from a few healthy adults. Libraries were prepared and TCR repertoires were sequenced by different laboratories using diverse techniques, in order to increase sequencing depth and limit assay-specific biases. Leukapheresis yielded between about 0.9 and 9 billion PBMCs per donor.

Here is what the overall study found, with its caveats: Incomplete sequencing was indicated by rarefaction of sorted-subset datasets, despite the large sequencing depth. About 4.5% of naive CD4, more than 3% of naive CD8, 2.3% of memory CD4, and 0.4% of memory CD8 clonotypes were shared across a few donors. Pairwise subsampling indicated that sequencing depth was expected to affect the degree of clonotype sharing among donors. Sampling was limited to blood, and TCR repertoires in tissue likely differ from TCR repertoires in blood. Because the study included only a small number of donors, the genetic and exposure-history diversity represented was limited. Larger estimated clonotype richness was generally found for naive subsets than for memory subsets. Compared with non-shared clonotypes, clonotypes shared by all four sorted-subset donors had higher generation probabilities.

Donors were healthy HIV-negative adults with no recently reported acute infections or vaccinations. Every donor was a Caucasian adult residing in Nashville, Tennessee, USA. Magnetic negative selection was used to enrich CD4+ T cells, after which naive cells were positively selected on CD45RA and the negative fraction became the memory subset. Blood was obtained by leukapheresis, after which PBMCs were separated by Ficoll-Histopaque density gradient centrifugation and cryopreserved in liquid nitrogen vapor phase. Analytical flow cytometry was used to check the purity and quantity of every magnetically sorted T cell population. Each sorted fraction had its genomic DNA isolated and then quantified by UV absorbance on a Nanodrop 2000c.

The sequenced material came from naive CD4+ T cells sorted from blood. This sample's cell subset or site label indicates: CD45RA+ positively selected. The rearranged chain carries TRBV6-6 and TRBJ2-1; the D gene is unclear. The source is a man aged 18 to 29 in good health. The bases read TGTGCCAGCAGTACGGCAGGTAATGAGCAGTTCTTC. Its protein reads: CASSTAGNEQFF.